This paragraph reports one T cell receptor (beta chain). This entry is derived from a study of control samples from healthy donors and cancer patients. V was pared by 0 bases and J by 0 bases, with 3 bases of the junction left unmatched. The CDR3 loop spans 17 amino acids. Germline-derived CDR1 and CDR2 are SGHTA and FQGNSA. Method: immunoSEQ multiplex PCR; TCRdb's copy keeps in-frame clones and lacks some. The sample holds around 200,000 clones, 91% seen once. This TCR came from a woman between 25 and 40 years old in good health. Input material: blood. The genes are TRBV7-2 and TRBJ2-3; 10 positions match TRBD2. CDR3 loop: CASSLAGLAVSTDTQYF. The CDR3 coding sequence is TGTGCCAGCAGCTTAGCAGGACTAGCGGTTAGCACAGATACGCAGTATTTT.